This record concerns one T cell receptor (beta chain) sequence. The antigen remains unidentified. These data belong to a study of cytotoxic CD8 clonotypes in ibrutinib-treated CLL. Background on the study: There were, on average, 255,043 productive templates and tens of thousands of productive rearrangements per sample.

Sequencing was performed with immunoSEQ multiplex PCR; in TCRdb, only in-frame clones are kept and a portion is missing. The sample consists of 270,000 or so clones, roughly four fifths of them appearing once. Whole-study findings and limits: Public clonotypes, an uncommon group, contracted or remained stable on treatment. At the start, clonality exceeded age-matched healthy donors and followed circulating CD8+ T-cell counts.

Germline values: CDR1 SEHNR, CDR2 FQNEAQ (reference sequence). V was shortened by 1 base and J by 6 bases, with 19 bases between the two germline ends. This CDR3 contains 16 residues. The receptor was isolated from a human donor with chronic lymphocytic leukemia. This sample comprised PBMCs, obtained at disease progression, from a patient treated with ibrutinib. The chain is built from TRBV7-9 and TRBJ2-7; the D gene is possibly TRBD1 (6 bases). The CDR3 loop reads CASSLGYSGTTSEQYF. The CDR3, as DNA: TGTGCCAGCAGCTTAGGTTATTCCGGGACAACGTCCGAGCAGTACTTC.